Detailed here is one TCR beta chain. What it recognizes is unknown. For the second PCR, which ran for about 6 to 11 cycles, a sample-barcoded 5' primer and a J-beta primer mix were used. TCRdb used MiXCR to reprocess the 5' RACE reads, holding one entry per CDR3 protein. Altogether roughly 1.4 million distinct CDR3 sequences are present, 59% being singletons, with the ten largest covering 6.5% to 8%. This sample was taken from a study of blood T cells in healthy people across ages. Study-level points and caveats: TCR beta diversity tracked closely with naive T cell percentage.

Germline V CDR1 and CDR2: DFQATT, SNEGSKA (reference sequence). With V trimmed by 5 bases and J by 8 bases, 11 bases remained unmatched. The CDR3 totals 15 residues. The chain employs TRBV20-1 and TRBJ2-2, with 10 positions matching TRBD2. The receptor was derived from a man between 18 and 35 years old in good health. The sequencing input was blood. The DNA of the CDR3 is TGCAGTGCTCCACTTGGGACTAGCGTGAAAGGGGAGCTGTTTTTT. Protein product: CSAPLGTSVKGELFF.